A single T cell receptor (beta chain) is shown here with its context. What this receptor recognizes is not known. There are no base qualities to consult, and no much larger clone falls within one base. The data are from a study of identical twins (dated by TCRdb to about 2016). Broadly, across the study: To test whether fetal clonotypes persist, the study used deep sequencing on TCR alpha and beta repertoires from monozygotic twins, unrelated adults of various ages, and cord blood. To rule out contamination, the twin experiments were replicated at different times with different library preparation protocols.

The research as a whole found: In monozygotic twins, out-of-frame TCR alpha sharing was systematically underestimated by recombination models, although the models agreed with sharing between unrelated individuals. Invariant T cells such as MAIT and iNKT could partly confound zero-insertion analyses, although diverse VJ usage argued against such confounding for most clonotypes. Compared with coincidental sharing between unrelated individuals, out-of-frame TCR alpha sequences shared between twins had an excess of sequences with low generation probability. Fewer insertions were carried by abundant cord blood beta clonotypes; a weaker similar trend was observed in young adult naive repertoires, while no such trend was observed in memory repertoires. Conclusions relied on cross-sectional statistical analysis, since the same donors could not be followed over many years. A weaker excess of twin sharing was found in beta out-of-frame sequences because the signal-to-noise ratio was lowered by fewer shared sequences.

Trimming at the junction amounts to 1 base on V and 1 base on J, and the germline ends lie 10 bases apart. The germline V gene (reference sequence) supplies CDR1 SEHNR and CDR2 FQNEAQ. Inclusive of the bounding cysteine and phenylalanine, the CDR3 is 15 residues long. The retained sequence is limited to the CDR3, 45 bases, with the frame set at the first base. Every donor was a healthy Caucasian. Library preparation was by 5' RACE. Sequenced using an Illumina HiSeq 2000. Template switching added a universal primer binding site, and the final cDNA carried a unique molecular identifier that allowed TCR cDNA molecules to be counted accurately. Specific primers in the conserved constant-segment region were used to synthesize first-strand cDNA for the TCR alpha and beta chains. To control for contamination, each cDNA library was double barcoded with a SMART-Mk sample barcode plus Illumina barcodes. TruSeq adapter sequences and Illumina sample barcodes were added in two successive PCR steps. The TCR alpha and beta cDNA libraries were sequenced on the Illumina HiSeq platform using custom primers. The paper's processing steps were these. Unique molecular identifiers were extracted from raw reads with MiGEC, and CDR3 positions were determined with MiXCR. Recombination models were inferred per individual with the repgenHMM and IGoR tools using an EM algorithm. Shared clonotype analysis was performed with the tcR package in R, normalizing sharing by the product of cloneset sizes. To study raw recombination without the effects of thymic and clonal selection, out-of-frame nonproductive sequences were analyzed. The public reads were quality trimmed at Q25 with fastp and then assembled into clones with MiXCR by TCRdb, keeping productive beta chains. Rows are unified per CDR3 protein, each entry keeping the most common DNA and genes. Clone size and V and J calls follow TCRdb, not the original study. The sample profile shows approximately 1.8 million distinct CDR3 sequences; about 30% of them were found once. The ten largest clones add up to less than 0.35% of the sample.

The sequence links TRBV7-9 to TRBJ2-5, with no D gene named confidently. This TCR derives from a newborn girl in good health. The sample comprised cord blood. The sequenced DNA: TGTGCCAGCAGCTTAGGTAGAGGCAGCCAAGAGACCCAGTACTTC. It codes for CASSLGRGSQETQYF.